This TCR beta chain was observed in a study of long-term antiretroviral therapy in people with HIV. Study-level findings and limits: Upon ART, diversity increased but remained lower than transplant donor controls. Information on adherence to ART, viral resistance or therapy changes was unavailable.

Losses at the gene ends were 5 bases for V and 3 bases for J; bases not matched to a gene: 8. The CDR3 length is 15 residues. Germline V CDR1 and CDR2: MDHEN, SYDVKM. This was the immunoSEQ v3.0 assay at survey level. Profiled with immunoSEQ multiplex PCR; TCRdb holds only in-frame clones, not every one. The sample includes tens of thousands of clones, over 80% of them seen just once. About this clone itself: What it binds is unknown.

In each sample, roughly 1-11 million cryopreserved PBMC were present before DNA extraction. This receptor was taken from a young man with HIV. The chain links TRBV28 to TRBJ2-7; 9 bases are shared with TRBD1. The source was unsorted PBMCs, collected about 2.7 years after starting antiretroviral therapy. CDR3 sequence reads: CASSRSTGGIYEQYF. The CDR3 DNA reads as TGTGCCAGCAGTAGGTCAACAGGGGGCATCTACGAGCAGTACTTC.